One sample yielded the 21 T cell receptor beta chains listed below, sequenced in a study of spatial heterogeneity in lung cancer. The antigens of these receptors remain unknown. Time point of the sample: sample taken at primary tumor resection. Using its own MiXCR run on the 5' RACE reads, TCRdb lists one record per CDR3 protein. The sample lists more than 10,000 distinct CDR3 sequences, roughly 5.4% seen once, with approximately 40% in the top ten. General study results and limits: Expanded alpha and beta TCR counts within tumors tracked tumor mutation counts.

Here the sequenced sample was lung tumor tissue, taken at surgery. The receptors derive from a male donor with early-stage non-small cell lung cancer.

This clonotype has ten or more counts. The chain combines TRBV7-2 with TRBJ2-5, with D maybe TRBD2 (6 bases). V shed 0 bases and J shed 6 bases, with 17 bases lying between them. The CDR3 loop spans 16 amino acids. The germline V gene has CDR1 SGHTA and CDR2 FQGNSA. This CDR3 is CASSLALAGSQKTQYF. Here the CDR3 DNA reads TGTGCCAGCAGCTTAGCGCTCGCGGGGTCTCAGAAGACCCAGTACTTC.

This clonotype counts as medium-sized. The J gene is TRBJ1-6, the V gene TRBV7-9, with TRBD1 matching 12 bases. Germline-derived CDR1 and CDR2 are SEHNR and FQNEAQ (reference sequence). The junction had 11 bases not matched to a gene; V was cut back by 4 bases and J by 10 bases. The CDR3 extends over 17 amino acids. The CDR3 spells CASSSHEGQGAGSPLHF. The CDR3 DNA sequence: TGTGCCAGCAGCTCTCATGAGGGACAGGGGGCTGGATCACCCCTCCACTTT.

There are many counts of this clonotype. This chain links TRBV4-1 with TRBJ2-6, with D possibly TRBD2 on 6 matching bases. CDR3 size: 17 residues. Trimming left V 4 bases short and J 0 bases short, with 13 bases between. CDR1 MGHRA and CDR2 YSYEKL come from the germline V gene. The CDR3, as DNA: TGCGCCAGCAGCCGAATGGACGGGAGCTCTGGGGCCAACGTCCTGACTTTC. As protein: CASSRMDGSSGANVLTF.

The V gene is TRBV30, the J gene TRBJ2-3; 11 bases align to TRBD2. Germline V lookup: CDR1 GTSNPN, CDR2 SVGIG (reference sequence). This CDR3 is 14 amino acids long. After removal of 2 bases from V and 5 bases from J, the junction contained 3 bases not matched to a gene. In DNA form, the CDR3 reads TGTGCCTGGAGTACTAGCGGGGGAAGAGATACGCAGTATTTT. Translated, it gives CAWSTSGGRDTQYF.

The CDR3 nucleotides are TGTGCCAGCAGTTTCCGTGCCATCAATGAGCAGTTCTTC. Its protein product is CASSFRAINEQFF. The chain uses TRBV12-3 or TRBV12-4 and TRBJ2-1; no definite D call. The V and J ends lost 3 bases and 6 bases respectively, with 9 bases between them. This CDR3 is 13 amino acids long.

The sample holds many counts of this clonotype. In nucleotides, the CDR3 is TGTGCCAGCAGCTTAGTATGGCAGGACTCTAATGAAAAACTGTTTTTT. Protein: CASSLVWQDSNEKLFF. The rearrangement links TRBV7-9 to TRBJ1-4; D is undetermined. Germline CDR1 and CDR2: SEHNR and FQNEAQ (reference sequence). The CDR3 covers 16 residues. Trimming left V 1 base short and J 3 bases short, with 12 bases between.

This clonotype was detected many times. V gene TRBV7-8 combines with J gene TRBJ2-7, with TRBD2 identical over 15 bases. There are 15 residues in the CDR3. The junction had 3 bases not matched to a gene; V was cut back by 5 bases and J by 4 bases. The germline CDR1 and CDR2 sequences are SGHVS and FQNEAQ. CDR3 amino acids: CASSRGTSGRYEQYV. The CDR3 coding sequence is TGTGCCAGCAGCCGAGGGACTAGCGGGAGGTACGAGCAGTACGTC.

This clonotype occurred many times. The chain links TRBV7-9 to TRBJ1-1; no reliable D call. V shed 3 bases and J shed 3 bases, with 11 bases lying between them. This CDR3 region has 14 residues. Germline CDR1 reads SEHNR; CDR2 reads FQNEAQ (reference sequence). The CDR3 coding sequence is TGTGCCAGCAGCTTTAGTGAGTTTGACACTGAAGCTTTCTTT. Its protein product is CASSFSEFDTEAFF.

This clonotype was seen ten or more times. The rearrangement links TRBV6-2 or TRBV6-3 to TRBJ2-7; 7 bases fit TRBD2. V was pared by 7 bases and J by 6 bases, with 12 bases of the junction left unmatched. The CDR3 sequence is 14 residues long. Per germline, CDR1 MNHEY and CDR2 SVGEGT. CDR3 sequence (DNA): TGTGCCAGCACACGAGGACTAGGCGTTTCCGAGCAGTACGTC. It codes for CASTRGLGVSEQYV.

The CDR3 region has the DNA TGTGCCAGCAGCTTAGGGGGGCGGGAGCCCCAGCATTTT. Its protein is CASSLGGREPQHF. The rearrangement links TRBV7-9 to TRBJ1-5, with D perhaps TRBD1 (6 bases). This CDR3 region has 13 residues. The V gene's germline CDR1 is SEHNR and CDR2 FQNEAQ (reference sequence). V dropped 1 base and J dropped 8 bases, with 9 bases sitting between them.

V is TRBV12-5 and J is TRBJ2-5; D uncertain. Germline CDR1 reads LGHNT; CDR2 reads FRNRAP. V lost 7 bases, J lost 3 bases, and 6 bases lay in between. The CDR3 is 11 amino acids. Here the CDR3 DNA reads TGTGCTAGTGCCCTCGAAGAGACCCAGTACTTC. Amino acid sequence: CASALEETQYF.

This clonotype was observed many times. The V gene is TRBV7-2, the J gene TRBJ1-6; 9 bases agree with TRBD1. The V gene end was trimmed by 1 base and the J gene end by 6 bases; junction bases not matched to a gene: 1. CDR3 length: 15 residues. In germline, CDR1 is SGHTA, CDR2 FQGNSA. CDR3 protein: CASSLDRGLNSPLHF. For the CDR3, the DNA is TGTGCCAGCAGCTTAGACAGGGGGCTTAATTCACCCCTCCACTTT.

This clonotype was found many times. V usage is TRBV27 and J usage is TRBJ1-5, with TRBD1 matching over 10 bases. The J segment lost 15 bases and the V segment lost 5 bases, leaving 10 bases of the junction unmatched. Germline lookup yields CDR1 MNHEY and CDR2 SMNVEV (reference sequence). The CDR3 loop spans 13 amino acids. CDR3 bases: TGTGCCAGCAGTACCCAAGGACAGGGGGTTTCGCATTTT. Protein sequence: CASSTQGQGVSHF.

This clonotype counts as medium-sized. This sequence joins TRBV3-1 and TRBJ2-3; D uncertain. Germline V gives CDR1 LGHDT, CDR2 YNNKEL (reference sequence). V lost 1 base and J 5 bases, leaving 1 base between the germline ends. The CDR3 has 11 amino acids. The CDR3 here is CASSQVDTQYF. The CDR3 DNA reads TGTGCCAGCAGCCAAGTAGATACGCAGTATTTT.

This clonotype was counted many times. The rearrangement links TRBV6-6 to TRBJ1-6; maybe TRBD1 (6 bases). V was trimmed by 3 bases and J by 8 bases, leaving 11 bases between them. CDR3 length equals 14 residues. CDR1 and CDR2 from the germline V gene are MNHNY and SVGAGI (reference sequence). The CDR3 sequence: CASSYRAGDSPLHF. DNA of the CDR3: TGTGCCAGCAGTTATAGGGCAGGGGATTCACCCCTCCACTTT.

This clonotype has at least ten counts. The CDR3 loop is CASTTQGLAGGGGTDTQYF. In DNA form, the CDR3 reads TGTGCCAGCACCACACAGGGCCTAGCGGGAGGGGGAGGCACAGATACGCAGTATTTT. The J gene is TRBJ2-3, the V gene TRBV7-3; TRBD2 agrees at 12 bases. The CDR3 has 19 amino acids. The germline gives CDR1 SGHTA, CDR2 FQGTGA. The junction had 15 bases not matched to a gene; V was cut back by 7 bases and J by 1 base.

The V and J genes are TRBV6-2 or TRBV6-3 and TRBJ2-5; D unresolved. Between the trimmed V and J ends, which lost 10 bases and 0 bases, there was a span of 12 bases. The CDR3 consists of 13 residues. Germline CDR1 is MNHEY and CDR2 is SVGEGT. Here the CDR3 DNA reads TGTGCCATATCAATGATGTACCAAGAGACCCAGTACTTC. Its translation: CAISMMYQETQYF.

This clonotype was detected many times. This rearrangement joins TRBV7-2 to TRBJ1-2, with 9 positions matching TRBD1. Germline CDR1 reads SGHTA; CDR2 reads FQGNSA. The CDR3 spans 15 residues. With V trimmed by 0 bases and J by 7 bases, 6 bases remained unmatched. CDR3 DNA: TGTGCCAGCAGCTTAGCGGGACAGGGAATGAGTGGCTACACCTTC. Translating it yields CASSLAGQGMSGYTF. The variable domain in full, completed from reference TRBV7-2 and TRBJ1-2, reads GAGVSQSPSNKVTEKGKDVELRCDPISGHTALYWYRQSLGQGLEFLIYFQGNSAPDKSGLPSDRFSAERTGGSVSTLTIQRTQQEDSAVYLCASSLAGQGMSGYTFGSGTRLTVV.

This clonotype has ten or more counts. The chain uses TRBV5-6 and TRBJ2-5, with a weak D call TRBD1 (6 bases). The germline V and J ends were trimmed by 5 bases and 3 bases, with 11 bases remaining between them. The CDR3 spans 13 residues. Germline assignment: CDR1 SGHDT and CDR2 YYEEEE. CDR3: CASRLRGEETQYF. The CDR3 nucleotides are TGTGCCAGCAGACTCAGGGGAGAAGAGACCCAGTACTTC.

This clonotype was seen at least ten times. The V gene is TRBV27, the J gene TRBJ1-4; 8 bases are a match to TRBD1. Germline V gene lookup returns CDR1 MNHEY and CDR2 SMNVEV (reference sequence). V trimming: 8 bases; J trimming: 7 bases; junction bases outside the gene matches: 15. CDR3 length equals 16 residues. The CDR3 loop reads CASGDLGTGRIEKLFF. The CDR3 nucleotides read TGTGCCAGCGGAGATTTAGGGACAGGTCGGATTGAAAAACTGTTTTTT. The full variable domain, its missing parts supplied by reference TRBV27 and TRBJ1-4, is EAQVTQNPRYLITVTGKKLTVTCSQNMNHEYMSWYRQDPGLGLRQIYYSMNVEVTDKGDVPEGYKVSRKEKRNFPLILESPSPNQTSLYFCASGDLGTGRIEKLFFGSGTQLSVL.

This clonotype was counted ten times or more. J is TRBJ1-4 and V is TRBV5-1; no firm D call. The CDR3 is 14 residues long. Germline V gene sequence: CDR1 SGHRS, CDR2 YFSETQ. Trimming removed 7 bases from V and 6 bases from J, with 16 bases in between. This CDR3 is CASGPGPFDEKLFF. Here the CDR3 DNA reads TGCGCCAGCGGACCCGGGCCATTTGATGAAAAACTGTTTTTT.